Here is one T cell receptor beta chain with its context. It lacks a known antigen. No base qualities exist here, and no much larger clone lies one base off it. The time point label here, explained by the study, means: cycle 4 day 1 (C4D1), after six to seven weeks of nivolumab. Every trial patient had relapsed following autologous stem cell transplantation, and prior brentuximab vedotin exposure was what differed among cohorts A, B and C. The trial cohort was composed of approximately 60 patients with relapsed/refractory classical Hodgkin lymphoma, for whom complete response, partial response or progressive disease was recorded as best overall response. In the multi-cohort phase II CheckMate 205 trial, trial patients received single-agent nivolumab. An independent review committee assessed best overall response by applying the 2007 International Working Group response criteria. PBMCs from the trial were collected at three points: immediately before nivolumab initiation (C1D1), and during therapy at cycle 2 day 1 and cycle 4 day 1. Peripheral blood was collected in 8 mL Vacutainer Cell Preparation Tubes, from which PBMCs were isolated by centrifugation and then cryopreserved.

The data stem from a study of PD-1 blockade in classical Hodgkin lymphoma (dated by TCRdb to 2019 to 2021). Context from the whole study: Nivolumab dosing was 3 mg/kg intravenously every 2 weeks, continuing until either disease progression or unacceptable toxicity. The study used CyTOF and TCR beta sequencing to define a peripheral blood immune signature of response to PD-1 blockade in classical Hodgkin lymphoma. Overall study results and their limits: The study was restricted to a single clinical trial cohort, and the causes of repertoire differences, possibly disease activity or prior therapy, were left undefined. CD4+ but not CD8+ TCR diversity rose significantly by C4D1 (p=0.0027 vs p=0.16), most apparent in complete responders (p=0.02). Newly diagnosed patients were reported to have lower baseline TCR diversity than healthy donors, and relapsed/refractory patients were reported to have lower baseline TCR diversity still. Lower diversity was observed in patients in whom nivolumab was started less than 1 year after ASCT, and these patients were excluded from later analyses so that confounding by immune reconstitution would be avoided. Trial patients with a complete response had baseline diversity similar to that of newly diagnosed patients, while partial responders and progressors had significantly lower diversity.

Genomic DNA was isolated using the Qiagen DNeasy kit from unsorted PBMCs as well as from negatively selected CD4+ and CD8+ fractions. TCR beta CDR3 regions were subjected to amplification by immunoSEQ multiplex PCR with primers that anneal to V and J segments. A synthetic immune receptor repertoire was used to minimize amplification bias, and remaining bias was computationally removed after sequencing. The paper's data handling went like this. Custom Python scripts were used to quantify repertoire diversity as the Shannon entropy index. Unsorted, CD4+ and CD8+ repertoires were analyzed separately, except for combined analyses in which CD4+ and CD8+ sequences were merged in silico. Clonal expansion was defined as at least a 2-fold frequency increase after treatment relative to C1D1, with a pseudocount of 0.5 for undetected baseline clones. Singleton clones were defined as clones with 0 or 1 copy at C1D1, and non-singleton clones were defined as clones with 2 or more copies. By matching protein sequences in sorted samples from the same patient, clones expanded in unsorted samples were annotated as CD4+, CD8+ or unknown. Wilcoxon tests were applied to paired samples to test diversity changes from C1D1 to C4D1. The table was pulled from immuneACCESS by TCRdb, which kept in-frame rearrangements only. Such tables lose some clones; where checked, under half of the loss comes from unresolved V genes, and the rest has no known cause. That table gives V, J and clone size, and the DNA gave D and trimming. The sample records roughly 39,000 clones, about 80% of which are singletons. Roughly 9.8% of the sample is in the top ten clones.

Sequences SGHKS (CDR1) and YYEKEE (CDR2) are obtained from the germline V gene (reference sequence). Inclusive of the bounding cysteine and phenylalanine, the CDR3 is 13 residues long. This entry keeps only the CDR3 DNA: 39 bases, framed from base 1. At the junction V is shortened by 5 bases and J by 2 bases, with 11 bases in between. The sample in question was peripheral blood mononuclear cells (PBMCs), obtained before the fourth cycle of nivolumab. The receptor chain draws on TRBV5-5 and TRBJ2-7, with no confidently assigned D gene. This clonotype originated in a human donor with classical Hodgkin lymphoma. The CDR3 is CASRRTGTYEQYF. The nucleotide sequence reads TGTGCCAGCAGACGGACCGGTACCTACGAGCAGTACTTC.